Listed below are T cell receptor beta chains from one sample, sequenced in a study of cytomegalovirus exposure and HLA in healthy donors. Here immunoSEQ multiplex PCR was the method, and the copy in TCRdb shows in-frame clones only, minus some. The repertoire holds about 170,000 clones, with 60% to 80% as singletons. The source material was PBMCs. The origin of the receptors is a woman aged 45-65 years in good health and CMV-seropositive. Both conserved end residues are part of each CDR3. A D gene is named only where the DNA matches it firmly. Clone size appears in some rows only: once, few, many, or a class for an expanded clone.

J	D	V	size	DNA	CDR3
TRBJ1-5	.	TRBV7-9	.	TGTGCCAGCAGCTTAGGGGGCCCTTGGGAGCCCCAGCATTTT	CASSLGGPWEPQHF
TRBJ2-3	TRBD2	TRBV7-9	.	TGTGCCAGCAGCTTAACGCTAGCGGGGATATACACAGATACGCAGTATTTT	CASSLTLAGIYTDTQYF
TRBJ2-5	TRBD1	TRBV10-3	.	TGTGCCATCAGGGGACAGGGGGCCGGGCAAGAGACCCAGTACTTC	CAIRGQGAGQETQYF
TRBJ2-3	TRBD2	TRBV4-3	.	TGCGCCAGCAGCCAAGGACTAGCGGATTTCACAGATACGCAGTATTTT	CASSQGLADFTDTQYF
TRBJ1-6	.	TRBV2	.	TGTGCCAGCGCCCGGGACACTTATAATTCACCCCTCCACTTT	CASARDTYNSPLHF
TRBJ1-5	.	TRBV27	once	TGTGCCAGCAGTTTACAGGCCAATCAGCCCCAGCATTTT	CASSLQANQPQHF
TRBJ1-2	.	TRBV2	.	TGTGCCAGCAGTTTAAAAAGACAGGTCTATGGCTACACCTTC	CASSLKRQVYGYTF
TRBJ2-3	TRBD2	TRBV5-1	.	TGCGCCAGCAGCTCCCCCGGAGGGAGGGCGGGCACAGATACGCAGTATTTT	CASSSPGGRAGTDTQYF
TRBJ2-2	.	TRBV6-5	once	TGTGCCAGCGGGGGGGGGCTCCGGACCGGGGAGCTGTTTTTT	CASGGGLRTGELFF
TRBJ2-7	.	TRBV19	once	TGTGCCAGTAGTATAGCGAGCGAGCAGTACTTC	CASSIASEQYF
TRBJ2-2	TRBD1	TRBV11-3	.	TGTGCCAGCAGCTTAGGACCAGGGGGCTTGACCGGGGAGCTGTTTTTT	CASSLGPGGLTGELFF
TRBJ2-5	.	TRBV4-3	.	TGCGCCAGCAGCCAAGATCCTATTTCGGGGAACAGAGAGACCCAGTACTTC	CASSQDPISGNRETQYF
TRBJ2-4	TRBD1	TRBV6-5	.	TGTGCCAGCAGTTCAACAGGGGCGGCCAAAAACATTCAGTACTTC	CASSSTGAAKNIQYF
TRBJ2-5	.	TRBV5-1	once	TGCGCCAGCAAGGAAGGGGTGGGTGGAGAGACCCAGTACTTC	CASKEGVGGETQYF
TRBJ1-1	.	TRBV5-1	.	TGCGCCAGCAGCTTGATTCCTGGGAGCACTGAAGCTTTCTTT	CASSLIPGSTEAFF
TRBJ1-2	TRBD1	TRBV7-9	.	TGTGCCAGCAGCCTAATGGAGGGGGCGGGCTACACCTTC	CASSLMEGAGYTF
TRBJ1-1	TRBD1	TRBV29-1	.	TGCAGCGTTAGGGACAGGGGGTATCGTGGTGAAGCTTTCTTT	CSVRDRGYRGEAFF
TRBJ2-5	TRBD1	TRBV2	.	TGTGCCAAGCAAACAGGGGAAGAGACCCAGTACTTC	CAKQTGEETQYF
TRBJ2-7	.	TRBV7-8	.	TGTGCCAGCAGCTTAGCGGCGGCCCGGGGTTACGAGCAGTACTTC	CASSLAAARGYEQYF
TRBJ2-7	.	TRBV25-1	.	TGTGCCAGCAGTGAATCGGGACTCTACGAGCAGTACTTC	CASSESGLYEQYF
TRBJ2-3	TRBD1	TRBV7-9	.	TGTGCCAGCAGCCCCGAGAGAGGGGGCGGGACAGATACGCAGTATTTT	CASSPERGGGTDTQYF